A selection of T cell receptor beta chains follows, all from one sample in a study of OX40 agonist ivuxolimab in advanced cancers. The assay was immunoSEQ multiplex PCR, and TCRdb's table has in-frame clones only and misses some. The sample has some 55,000 clones; around 85% are singletons. Sample: CD4+ or CD8+ T cells sorted from blood, taken in a trial of the OX40 agonist ivuxolimab. The receptors shown here come from an adult with an advanced solid tumor such as melanoma, head and neck, liver or kidney cancer. Both conserved end residues are part of each CDR3. D genes are given only for firm matches. Clone sizes are given selectively: once, few, many, or a class where the clone is expanded.

>TRBJ1-2|TRBV29-1|TRBD1|once
CSVEVRGRGHGYTF
TGCAGCGTTGAAGTGAGGGGGCGTGGACATGGCTACACCTTC
>TRBJ1-3|TRBV2|TRBD1|few
CASRFPGQGTGNTIYF
TGTGCCAGCAGATTCCCGGGACAGGGTACTGGAAACACCATATATTTT
>TRBJ1-1|TRBV7-2|-|once
CASSLEWGASRTEAFF
TGTGCCAGCAGCTTAGAGTGGGGGGCGTCGCGCACTGAAGCTTTCTTT
>TRBJ1-2|TRBV5-1|TRBD1|-
CASSFATGSVDYGYTF
TGCGCCAGCAGCTTCGCGACAGGGTCTGTCGACTATGGCTACACCTTC
>TRBJ2-5|TRBV10-1|-|few
CASSDRAARETQYF
TGCGCCAGCAGTGACCGGGCGGCTAGAGAGACCCAGTACTTC
>TRBJ1-2|TRBV6-6|-|-
CASSFARTDYGYTF
TGTGCCAGCAGTTTCGCAAGGACGGACTATGGCTACACCTTC
>TRBJ2-3|TRBV18|-|-
CASSPGNTNTQYF
TGTGCCAGCTCACCAGGAAACACGAATACGCAGTATTTT
>TRBJ1-1|TRBV30|-|-
CAWSVRWGALGNTEAFF
TGTGCCTGGAGTGTACGTTGGGGGGCGTTAGGTAACACTGAAGCTTTCTTT
>TRBJ1-2|TRBV5-5|-|few
CASSSTRGLSYGYTF
TGTGCCAGCAGCTCAACGCGGGGGCTAAGCTATGGCTACACCTTC
>TRBJ2-7|TRBV5-5|-|-
CASSFGVGSYEQYF
TGTGCCAGCAGCTTTGGGGTAGGGAGTTACGAGCAGTACTTC
>TRBJ1-2|TRBV7-9|-|-
CASSSARGISGYTF
TGTGCCAGCAGCTCCGCCCGGGGGATTTCTGGCTACACCTTC
>TRBJ1-6|TRBV6-5|TRBD1|-
CASGQGTGVSPLHF
TGTGCCAGCGGGCAGGGGACAGGGGTTTCACCCCTCCACTTT
>TRBJ1-1|TRBV18|-|-
CASSHRTSTEAFF
TGTGCCAGCTCACACCGGACGAGTACTGAAGCTTTCTTT
>TRBJ1-4|TRBV4-1|-|-
CASSQDTRGGKLFF
TGCGCCAGCAGCCAAGACACCCGAGGGGGAAAACTGTTTTTT
>TRBJ1-2|TRBV6-4|-|once
CASSDSGRSNYGYTF
TGTGCCAGCAGTGACTCGGGCAGATCTAACTATGGCTACACCTTC
>TRBJ1-2|TRBV6-5|-|medium-sized
CATQVGTGTSYGYTF
TGTGCCACCCAGGTGGGAACAGGGACTAGCTATGGCTACACCTTC
>TRBJ1-2|TRBV4-2|-|-
CASSPPSGGYTF
TGTGCCAGCAGCCCCCCCTCCGGGGGCTACACCTTC
>TRBJ2-7|TRBV10-3|TRBD2|-
CAISFSGGAYEQYF
TGTGCCATCAGTTTTTCCGGGGGGGCATACGAGCAGTACTTC
>TRBJ2-6|TRBV11-2|-|-
CASRRQGTGANVLTF
TGTGCCAGCAGACGGCAGGGAACCGGGGCCAACGTCCTGACTTTC
>TRBJ2-1|TRBV12-5|TRBD2|-
CASGQTSGRTYNEQFF
TGTGCTAGTGGTCAAACTAGCGGCCGAACCTACAATGAGCAGTTCTTC
>TRBJ1-3|TRBV6-5|TRBD1|-
CATKQGAGNTIYF
TGTGCCACCAAACAGGGGGCGGGAAACACCATATATTTT
>TRBJ1-1|TRBV27|-|few
CASSDGLDAEAFF
TGTGCCAGCAGCGACGGGTTAGACGCTGAAGCTTTCTTT
>TRBJ1-3|TRBV5-1|-|-
CASSLEGTLETPPYF
TGCGCCAGCAGCTTGGAGGGAACTCTGGAAACACCCCCATATTTT
>TRBJ1-2|TRBV20-1|-|-
CSDSVNYGYTF
TGCAGTGATTCGGTGAACTATGGCTACACCTTC
>TRBJ1-2|TRBV5-6|-|-
CASSWTTSRYTF
TGTGCCAGCAGCTGGACCACATCTCGCTACACCTTC
>TRBJ2-5|TRBV5-1|TRBD2|-
CASQHSSGSGETQYF
TGCGCCAGCCAGCACTCAAGCGGGAGCGGGGAGACCCAGTACTTC
>TRBJ2-7|TRBV11-2|TRBD2|once
CASRRTSGNSYEQYF
TGTGCCAGCAGGCGCACTAGCGGGAACTCCTACGAGCAGTACTTC
>TRBJ1-1|TRBV2|TRBD1|-
CASSKQGTTEAFF
TGTGCCAGCAGTAAACAGGGGACCACTGAAGCTTTCTTT
>TRBJ2-7|TRBV6-1|-|-
CASSVTVEGEQYF
TGTGCCAGCAGTGTGACGGTGGAAGGCGAGCAGTACTTC
>TRBJ2-3|TRBV28|TRBD1|-
CASSSPPGQGDFGTDTQYF
TGTGCCAGCAGTTCCCCGCCGGGACAGGGAGATTTTGGCACAGATACGCAGTATTTT
>TRBJ2-2|TRBV7-1|-|-
CASSLGPGTGELFF
TGTGCCAGCAGCTTAGGTCCGGGTACCGGGGAGCTGTTTTTT
>TRBJ1-3|TRBV6-1|TRBD1|-
CASSGDRLLGNTIYF
TGTGCCAGCAGTGGGGACAGACTCTTAGGAAACACCATATATTTT
>TRBJ2-7|TRBV7-9|-|once
CASSPTGREQYF
TGTGCCAGCAGCCCAACAGGGCGCGAGCAGTACTTC
>TRBJ1-2|TRBV13|-|-
CASSLGRAYGYTF
TGTGCCAGCAGCTTAGGTAGGGCCTATGGCTACACCTTC
>TRBJ2-5|TRBV9|TRBD2|few
CASSALAGGETQYF
TGTGCCAGCAGCGCCTTAGCGGGAGGAGAGACCCAGTACTTC
>TRBJ2-1|TRBV6-5|-|medium-sized
CASSRDGNVGNEQFF
TGTGCCAGCAGCCGAGACGGGAACGTAGGAAATGAGCAGTTCTTC
>TRBJ1-5|TRBV6-5|-|-
CASSEFQINQPQHF
TGTGCCAGCAGTGAGTTTCAGATCAATCAGCCCCAGCATTTT
>TRBJ2-7|TRBV7-2|TRBD2|-
CASSQGLAGSRWEQYF
TGTGCCAGCAGCCAGGGACTAGCGGGGTCCCGATGGGAGCAGTACTTC
>TRBJ2-1|TRBV19|-|-
CASGTGPYNEQFF
TGTGCCAGTGGAACAGGACCCTACAATGAGCAGTTCTTC
>TRBJ2-3|TRBV13|-|-
CASSYRGGTDTQYF
TGTGCCAGCTCATACAGGGGAGGGACAGATACGCAGTATTTT
>TRBJ1-3|TRBV6-5|-|-
CASSPQTGPGNTIYF
TGTGCCAGCAGTCCCCAGACAGGCCCTGGAAACACCATATATTTT
>TRBJ2-5|TRBV5-4|-|-
CASKGGTGETQYF
TGTGCCAGCAAGGGGGGTACCGGGGAGACCCAGTACTTC
>TRBJ2-2|TRBV30|TRBD2|-
CAWSVPPLAGDTGELFF
TGTGCCTGGAGTGTACCGCCCCTAGCGGGAGACACCGGGGAGCTGTTTTTT
>TRBJ1-4|TRBV18|-|-
CASSPLVATNEKLFF
TGTGCCAGCTCCCCCCTCGTGGCAACTAATGAAAAACTGTTTTTT
>TRBJ1-5|TRBV5-1|TRBD1|-
CASSVTGGSDQPQHF
TGCGCCAGCAGCGTGACAGGGGGCAGCGATCAGCCCCAGCATTTT
>TRBJ2-7|TRBV5-1|TRBD2|-
CASSSGSENEQYF
TGCGCTTCGTCGAGCGGGAGCGAGAACGAGCAGTACTTC
>TRBJ1-2|TRBV27|-|-
CASSPRGRPNYGYTF
TGTGCCAGCAGTCCTCGGGGACGTCCGAACTATGGCTACACCTTC
>TRBJ2-1|TRBV29-1|-|-
CSVDSRGQDEQFF
TGCAGCGTTGATTCCAGGGGCCAGGATGAGCAGTTCTTC
>TRBJ2-6|TRBV6-5|-|-
CASSYSSGANVLTF
TGTGCCAGCAGTTACAGCTCTGGGGCCAACGTCCTGACTTTC
>TRBJ2-2|TRBV7-2|-|-
CASTIQDFTGELFF
TGTGCCAGCACCATCCAAGACTTTACCGGGGAGCTGTTTTTT
>TRBJ2-2|TRBV11-2|-|-
CASSPRWIGTGELFF
TGTGCCAGCAGCCCCAGGTGGATTGGGACCGGGGAGCTGTTTTTT